A single sample gave rise to the 26 T cell receptor beta chains below, sequenced in a study of blood T cell repertoires in COVID-19. Here immunoSEQ multiplex PCR was the method, and the copy in TCRdb shows in-frame clones only, minus some. The sample has about 100,000 clones; about 85% are singletons. Sequencing was done on a sample of peripheral blood. The receptors shown here come from a man aged 50 to 60 with active or convalescent COVID-19.

The V and J genes are TRBV2 and TRBJ1-2; 8 nucleotides agree with TRBD1. V lost 8 bases to trimming and J lost 8 bases; unmatched junction nucleotides: 19. From germline, CDR1 is SNHLY and CDR2 FYNNEI. This CDR3 has 16 residues. The CDR3 here is CASGGQVDPSYGGYTF. CDR3 coding DNA: TGTGCCAGCGGGGGACAGGTCGACCCATCCTATGGGGGCTACACCTTC.

The chain links TRBV12-3 or TRBV12-4 to TRBJ1-2; D unresolved. V lost 10 bases and J lost 8, with 17 bases in between. The CDR3 contains 12 residues. The CDR3 DNA follows: TGTGCCACCTCGACCCTCCCGGGGGGCTACACCTTC. This encodes CATSTLPGGYTF.

Here the CDR3 DNA reads TGTGCCAGCAGCCCCACGGATGGGCCAGGCTACACCTTC. It yields the protein CASSPTDGPGYTF. The V call is TRBV9, the J call TRBJ1-2; D is ambiguous. The CDR3 has 13 amino acids. The germline gives CDR1 SGDLS, CDR2 YYNGEE. V lost 4 bases to trimming and J lost 8 bases, with 15 bases between them.

The V gene is TRBV14, the J gene TRBJ2-1; 9 nucleotides match TRBD2. V shed 1 base, J shed 3 bases, and the junction held 7 bases outside the gene matches. Germline lookup yields CDR1 SGHDN and CDR2 FVKESK. The CDR3 length is 17 residues. In DNA form, the CDR3 reads TGTGCCAGCAGCCAAGTATTTCTAGCGGGATTCTACAATGAGCAGTTCTTC. This gives the protein CASSQVFLAGFYNEQFF.

On this clone: Other nucleotide sequences from this sample produce the same CDR3. The rearrangement links TRBV5-1 to TRBJ2-1; 7 bases are shared with TRBD1. Germline assignment: CDR1 SGHRS and CDR2 YFSETQ. The V segment lost 3 bases and the J segment 1 base; nucleotides outside the gene matches: 1. CDR3 length: 14 amino acids. CDR3 protein: CASSSDRSYNEQFF. CDR3 DNA: TGCGCCAGCAGCTCGGACAGGTCCTACAATGAGCAGTTCTTC. The full variable domain, rest sourced from reference TRBV5-1 and TRBJ2-1, is KAGVTQTPRYLIKTRGQQVTLSCSPISGHRSVSWYQQTPGQGLQFLFEYFSETQRNKGNFPGRFSGRQFSNSRSEMNVSTLELGDSALYLCASSSDRSYNEQFFGPGTRLTVL.

V and J are TRBV5-6 and TRBJ2-3; TRBD1 matches at 7 bases. This CDR3 has 13 amino acids. Germline V gene sequence: CDR1 SGHDT, CDR2 YYEEEE. Trimming at V came to 4 bases and at J to 4 bases, leaving 3 bases not matched to a gene. DNA for the CDR3: TGTGCCAGCAGCAACCAGGGGGCAGATACGCAGTATTTT. Translating it yields CASSNQGADTQYF.

The chain has TRBV11-2 and TRBJ2-1; D perhaps matches TRBD2 (5 bases). The V and J ends lost 7 bases and 8 bases respectively, with 15 bases between them. CDR3 length equals 13 residues. CDR1 and CDR2 (germline): SGHAT, FQNNGV. The CDR3 protein is CASTSLGLDEQFF. The CDR3 bases are TGTGCCAGCACCTCACTAGGGCTCGATGAGCAGTTCTTC.

The chain uses TRBV9 and TRBJ1-6, with 7 bases fitting TRBD1. Trimming at V came to 3 bases and at J to 10 bases, leaving 7 bases not matched to a gene. CDR3 size: 14 residues. Germline V gene lookup returns CDR1 SGDLS and CDR2 YYNGEE. Here the CDR3 DNA reads TGTGCCAGCAGCGCCGACCCAGGGGGATCACCCCTCCACTTT. Translated: CASSADPGGSPLHF.

This chain joins TRBV7-9 and TRBJ2-1; D possibly corresponds to TRBD2 (5 bases). Germline CDR1 is SEHNR and CDR2 is FQNEAQ (reference sequence). This CDR3 comprises 16 residues. V lost 5 bases and J 2 bases, leaving 16 bases between the germline ends. CDR3 nucleotides: TGTGCCAGCAGCGATAGGGTAAGGGAGACCTACAATGAGCAGTTCTTC. This sequence encodes CASSDRVRETYNEQFF.

The chain links TRBV6-4 to TRBJ2-7; a possible D gene is TRBD1 (6 bases). V was pared by 4 bases and J by 4 bases, with 14 bases between. The CDR3 length is 14 residues. Germline V lookup: CDR1 MRHNA, CDR2 SNTAGT. The CDR3 sequence: CASSVSGTSYEQYF. The CDR3 DNA is TGTGCCAGCAGTGTCTCTGGGACAAGTTACGAGCAGTACTTC.

This clone was counted a single time. This chain joins TRBV5-1 and TRBJ1-1, with 8 bases lining up with TRBD1. V shed 4 bases, J shed 5 bases, and the junction held 16 bases outside the gene matches. CDR3 size: 17 residues. Germline CDR1 and CDR2: SGHRS and YFSETQ. The CDR3 region has the DNA TGCGCCAGCAGCCAGAGACAGGGGTTTGCGCGGGGGACTGAAGCTTTCTTT. Residues: CASSQRQGFARGTEAFF.

This clone showed up just once. This chain links TRBV19 with TRBJ2-6; perhaps TRBD1 as D (8 bases). Germline CDR1 LNHDA, CDR2 SQIVND (reference sequence). V was cut by 4 bases and J by 2 bases, with 15 bases left in between. The CDR3 extends over 17 amino acids. The DNA for the CDR3 is TGTGCCAGTAGTAAAAGGACAGGGAGGGCTGGGGCCAACGTCCTGACTTTC. As protein: CASSKRTGRAGANVLTF.

The rearrangement links TRBV27 to TRBJ2-2; D is ambiguous. V dropped 3 bases and J dropped 6 bases, with 5 bases sitting between them. The CDR3 length is 12 residues. Germline values: CDR1 MNHEY, CDR2 SMNVEV (reference sequence). The CDR3 sequence: CASSFSPGELFF. The DNA of the CDR3 is TGTGCCAGCAGTTTCTCCCCCGGGGAGCTGTTTTTT.

Written as DNA, the CDR3 is TGTGCCAGCAGCTCGGGCGGGACTAGCAGCTACAATGAGCAGTTCTTC. This encodes CASSSGGTSSYNEQFF. The chain joins TRBV7-8 to TRBJ2-1; TRBD2 aligns across 9 bases. Germline CDR1 reads SGHVS; CDR2 reads FQNEAQ. The CDR3 totals 16 residues. After removal of 4 bases from V and 3 bases from J, the junction contained 7 bases not matched to a gene.

The chain has TRBV28 and TRBJ2-3, with 10 bases lining up with TRBD2. The CDR3 runs 14 residues. Losses at the gene ends were 5 bases for V and 3 bases for J; bases not matched to a gene: 2. CDR1 is MDHEN, CDR2 SYDVKM, per germline. This CDR3 reads CASSKTSGTDTQYF. CDR3 DNA sequence: TGTGCCAGCAGTAAGACTAGCGGGACAGATACGCAGTATTTT. Full variable domain (outside the CDR3, taken from reference TRBV28 and TRBJ2-3): DVKVTQSSRYLVKRTGEKVFLECVQDMDHENMFWYRQDPGLGLRLIYFSYDVKMKEKGDIPEGYSVSREKKERFSLILESASTNQTSMYLCASSKTSGTDTQYFGPGTRLTVL.

The chain uses TRBV9 and TRBJ2-1; D might be TRBD2 (6 bases). Germline CDR1 is SGDLS and CDR2 is YYNGEE. The CDR3 covers 13 residues. V gave up 9 bases and J gave up 6 bases, with 16 bases separating them. The DNA of the CDR3 is TGTGCCACGGCGCCGGGGGACGGCAATGAGCAGTTCTTC. Its protein product is CATAPGDGNEQFF.

The CDR3 loop is CASGRGSYNQPQHF. CDR3 nucleotides: TGTGCCAGCGGGAGGGGCAGCTACAATCAGCCCCAGCATTTT. The chain links TRBV2 to TRBJ1-5, with a weak D call TRBD1 (5 bases). Germline V gene sequence: CDR1 SNHLY, CDR2 FYNNEI. V was pared by 8 bases and J by 3 bases, with 14 bases between. There are 14 residues in the CDR3.

This clone occurred a few times. This rearrangement joins TRBV4-1 to TRBJ1-6, with D unresolved. From germline, CDR1 is MGHRA and CDR2 YSYEKL. The CDR3 has 17 residues. V dropped 7 bases and J dropped 3 bases, with 19 bases sitting between them. The CDR3 here is CASNLTPGYRYNSPLHF. CDR3 nucleotide sequence: TGCGCCAGCAACTTAACCCCCGGTTACCGCTATAATTCACCCCTCCACTTT.

This chain links TRBV5-1 with TRBJ1-2; no definite D call. Germline loops: CDR1 SGHRS, CDR2 YFSETQ. This CDR3 is built from 15 residues. Trimming cost V 0 bases and J 2 bases, with 11 bases left between them. The CDR3 region is CASSLGFGENYGYTF. In DNA, the CDR3 is TGCGCCAGCAGCTTGGGTTTCGGGGAGAACTATGGCTACACCTTC. Drawing the rest from reference TRBV5-1 and TRBJ1-2, the complete variable domain is KAGVTQTPRYLIKTRGQQVTLSCSPISGHRSVSWYQQTPGQGLQFLFEYFSETQRNKGNFPGRFSGRQFSNSRSEMNVSTLELGDSALYLCASSLGFGENYGYTFGSGTRLTVV.

This chain links TRBV7-9 with TRBJ1-1; no clear D. From germline, CDR1 is SEHNR and CDR2 FQNEAQ (reference sequence). The CDR3 extends over 14 amino acids. V gave up 5 bases and J gave up 1 base, with 11 bases separating them. The CDR3 DNA is TGTGCCAGCAGCATACAAGTGCCGAACACTGAAGCTTTCTTT. This gives the protein CASSIQVPNTEAFF.

The V and J genes are TRBV29-1 and TRBJ1-3; TRBD1 matches 7 bases. From germline, CDR1 is SQVTM and CDR2 ANQGSEA. The CDR3 spans 16 residues. The trim removed 7 bases at V and 0 bases at J, leaving 12 bases unmatched. CDR3 sequence (DNA): TGCAGCGCCGAAGGGACAGTTAACTACTCTGGAAACACCATATATTTT. Translating it yields CSAEGTVNYSGNTIYF. The full variable domain, with the rest looked up from reference TRBV29-1 and TRBJ1-3, is SAVISQKPSRDICQRGTSLTIQCQVDSQVTMMFWYRQQPGQSLTLIATANQGSEATYESGFVIDKFPISRPNLTFSTLTVSNMSPEDSSIYLCSAEGTVNYSGNTIYFGEGSWLTVV.

V usage is TRBV6-5 and J usage is TRBJ1-5; D gene unclear. CDR1 is MNHEY and CDR2 is SVGAGI in the germline V gene. V lost 5 bases and J lost 4, with 6 bases in between. The CDR3 covers 12 residues. The CDR3, as DNA: TGTGCCAGCAGTCCCCAGAATCAGCCCCAGCATTTT. Amino acids: CASSPQNQPQHF.

V usage is TRBV25-1 and J usage is TRBJ1-2; weak D call: TRBD1 (6 bases). Trimming took off 0 bases at V and 2 bases at J, with 13 bases between the two ends. Germline V CDR1 and CDR2: MGHDK, SYGVNS. The CDR3 is 16 residues long. As DNA, the CDR3 is TGTGCCAGCAGTGAATATGGGGGGGCGACCAACTATGGCTACACCTTC. It is translated as CASSEYGGATNYGYTF.

This chain connects TRBV10-2 to TRBJ1-5; no reliable D call. This CDR3 is built from 15 residues. Germline CDR1 is WSHSY and CDR2 is SAAADI. Trimming took 4 bases from V and 2 from J, leaving 12 bases between them. The CDR3 sequence: CASSGPSGGNQPQHF. In DNA, the CDR3 is TGCGCCAGCAGTGGGCCCTCAGGTGGCAATCAGCCCCAGCATTTT.

Of note for this clone: Germline is not matched at one junction end, which may reflect a read error. The genes are TRBV2 and TRBJ2-1, with TRBD2 as a possible D gene (6 bases). The length of the CDR3 is 12 residues. CDR1 and CDR2 (germline): SNHLY, FYNNEI. CDR3 nucleotide sequence: TGTGCCAGCAGGGACTACTACGATGAGCAGTTCTTC. Translated: CASRDYYDEQFF.

V and J are TRBV2 and TRBJ1-2, with 9 bases aligning to TRBD1. This CDR3 is 20 amino acids long. Germline V gives CDR1 SNHLY, CDR2 FYNNEI. V trimming: 4 bases; J trimming: 4 bases; junction bases outside the gene matches: 22. The CDR3: CASSVPQTGTGSSPRYGYTF. Here the CDR3 DNA reads TGTGCCAGCAGTGTGCCCCAAACCGGGACAGGGTCTTCGCCTCGCTATGGCTACACCTTC.